The sample holds one count of the clone carrying this TCR beta chain. Profiled with immunoSEQ multiplex PCR; TCRdb holds only in-frame clones, not every one. The sample records a few hundred thousand clones, 75% to 90% being singletons. Germline V lookup: CDR1 SGDLS, CDR2 YYNGEE. The CDR3 loop spans 15 amino acids. J was trimmed by 8 bases and V by 1 base; bases with no gene match: 6. Recovered status applied to Cohort 3 donors who had two consecutive negative PCRs. It also applied to those with clearance or with symptom resolution. The data are from a study of blood T cell repertoires in COVID-19. Sequenced input: PBMCs or T cells enriched from blood (not recorded which). The clonotype was recovered from a woman in her forties or fifties who had recovered from COVID-19. The V call is TRBV9, the J call TRBJ1-4; TRBD1 matches at 9 bases. CDR3 protein: CASSVSTGGYEKLFF. CDR3 DNA: TGTGCCAGCAGCGTATCGACAGGGGGGTACGAAAAACTGTTTTTT.